Included here is one T cell receptor beta chain sequence, with context. This clone was seen only a few times. Its antigen remains undetermined. Per-base quality was not reported, and no clone a single base away is much larger than it. The data stem from a study of CD8 T cell repertoires and HIV-1 epitope variants (TCRdb year 2020). For the wider study: In separate culture wells, T cells were stimulated with each of twenty-five peptides that represented autologous and known Gag and Nef epitope variants. Control conditions included a CMV, EBV and flu peptide pool, the Ebola AY9 epitope as negative control, and a no-peptide well. The epitopes tested were three Gag epitope families plus Nef HW9 and YT9. T cells were enriched with the EasySep Human T Cell Enrichment Kit and co-cultured with equal numbers of autologous T cell-negative cells as antigen-presenting cells. Cultures ran for about 9 days in IMDM with gentamicin, with half-media changes on days 3 and 7 adding IL-2, IL-7 and IL-15. An aliquot of 1M T cells was set aside as an uncultured baseline condition, separate from the approximately 85 T cell cultures. Running each culture condition in triplicate, except for one peptide done in duplicate, gave a total of approximately 83 T cell cultures.

The EasySep Human CD8+ T Cell Enrichment Kit was used on day 10 to isolate CD8+ T cells from every culture. TCR beta CDR3 regions were sequenced at survey depth on the immunoSEQ platform. The QIAamp DNA micro kit was used to extract genomic DNA from every cultured and uncultured CD8+ T cell population. Concerning the study's data processing: Any sample with under 5,000 productive reads was excluded, and this exclusion removed about 6.5% of the roughly 80 cultures stimulated with HIV peptides. A MANAFEST web app trimmed sequences to CDR3 and removed nonproductive sequences, CDR3s under 5 amino acids, and those not starting C or ending F/W. Antigen-specific clonotypes had to expand in at least 2 of 3 replicates versus no-peptide control at FDR 0.01, only within one epitope family. Specific clonotypes also needed at least fivefold higher frequency than in wells stimulated with peptides from other epitope families. TCRdb provides this immuneACCESS table in a form limited to in-frame rearrangements. Some clones are lacking; in checked studies, under half of them reflect an unresolved V gene, and why the rest are absent is not known. The V and J calls and clone size come from that table; D and trimming were worked out from the DNA. In all, the sample holds under 100,000 clones, and roughly four fifths of those were seen once. Around a quarter of the sample is taken by the ten largest.

The study at large found these results: Only TCR beta chains were identified by the assay, and proliferation to antigen, not T cell function or cytokine profile, was indicated. The Nef KF9 family was recognized by five clonotypes and the HW9 family by one, and no responses to the TAALDMSHF plasma variant were observed. The study identified about ten antigen-specific TCR beta clonotypes, more than five of which appeared to be cross-reactive for autologous or known escape epitope variants.

The germline V gene sets CDR1 to SGHDT and CDR2 to YYEEEE. V is cut by 0 bases and J by 7 bases, and the space between the germline ends is 8 bases. The CDR3 starts with the cysteine, ends with the phenylalanine, and has 14 residues. Of all the DNA, just the CDR3 is kept, 42 bases in frame from base 1. The V gene is TRBV5-6 and the J gene is TRBJ1-6, with TRBD1 tentatively as D gene (5 bases match). The sequencing input was uncultured baseline CD8+ T cells from peripheral blood mononuclear cells (PBMCs). This clonotype was obtained from a male donor with HIV. The CDR3 protein is CASSLEGTNSPLHF. The nucleotides read TGTGCCAGCAGCTTGGAAGGGACCAATTCACCCCTCCACTTT.